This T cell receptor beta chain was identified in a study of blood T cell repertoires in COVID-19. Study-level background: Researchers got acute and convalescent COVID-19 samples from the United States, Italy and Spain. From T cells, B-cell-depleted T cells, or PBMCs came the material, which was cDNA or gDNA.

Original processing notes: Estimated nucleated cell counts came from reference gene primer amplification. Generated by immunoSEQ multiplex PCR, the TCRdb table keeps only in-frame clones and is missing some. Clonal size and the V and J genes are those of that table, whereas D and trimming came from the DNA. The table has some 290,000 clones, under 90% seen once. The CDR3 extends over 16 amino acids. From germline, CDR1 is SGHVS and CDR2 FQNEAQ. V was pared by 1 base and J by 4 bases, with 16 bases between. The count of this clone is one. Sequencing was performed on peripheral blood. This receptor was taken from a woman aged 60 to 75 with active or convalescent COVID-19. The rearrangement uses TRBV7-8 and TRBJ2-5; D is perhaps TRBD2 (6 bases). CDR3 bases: TGTGCCAGCAGCTTAGGATGGGTCGGGGGAGGAGAGACCCAGTACTTC. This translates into CASSLGWVGGGETQYF. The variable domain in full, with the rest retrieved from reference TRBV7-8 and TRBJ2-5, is GAGVSQSPRYKVAKRGQDVALRCDPISGHVSLFWYQQALGQGPEFLTYFQNEAQLDKSGLPSDRFFAERPEGSVSTLKIQRTQQEDSAVYLCASSLGWVGGGETQYFGPGTRLLVL.